A single sample is the source of the 30 T cell receptor beta chains below, sequenced in a study of Tregs in tolerant kidney transplant recipients. TCRdb's copy holds only in-frame clones and misses some; the assay was immunoSEQ multiplex PCR. Among approximately 98,000 clones, 90% were seen once, and the ten largest hold approximately 0.3%. The specimen comprised CD4+ T cells from blood, sampled before the transplant. The source of these receptors is a human donor who received a combined kidney and bone marrow transplant.

The chain uses TRBV5-6 and TRBJ1-2; possibly TRBD1 for D (5 bases). The length of the CDR3 is 13 residues. CDR1 is SGHDT and CDR2 is YYEEEE in the germline V gene. Trimming removed 2 bases from V and 8 bases from J, with 13 bases in between. CDR3 amino acids: CASSFRGLPGYTF. The CDR3 DNA follows: TGTGCCAGCAGCTTTCGGGGACTGCCGGGCTACACCTTC.

This clone appeared a single time. The gene calls are TRBV5-1 and TRBJ2-5, with D possibly TRBD1 on 5 matching bases. The V end lost 4 bases, the J end lost 2 bases, and 12 bases lay between the germline ends. The CDR3 has 14 residues. CDR1 is SGHRS, CDR2 YFSETQ, per germline. CDR3 in amino acids: CASSPTDRQETQYF. The CDR3 nucleotides read TGCGCCAGCAGCCCGACTGACAGACAAGAGACCCAGTACTTC. Full variable domain (remainder filled in from reference TRBV5-1 and TRBJ2-5): KAGVTQTPRYLIKTRGQQVTLSCSPISGHRSVSWYQQTPGQGLQFLFEYFSETQRNKGNFPGRFSGRQFSNSRSEMNVSTLELGDSALYLCASSPTDRQETQYFGPGTRLLVL.

This chain links TRBV7-9 with TRBJ2-1; the D gene is possibly TRBD1 (8 bases). The CDR3 extends over 13 amino acids. Deletions cut 3 bases from V and 8 bases from J, with 11 bases between. Germline V gene data show CDR1 as SEHNR and CDR2 as FQNEAQ (reference sequence). Here the CDR3 DNA reads TGTGCCAGCAGCTTCACAGGGGGGGATGAGCAGTTCTTC. It yields the protein CASSFTGGDEQFF.

The chain carries TRBV11-3 and TRBJ2-1; 8 positions agree with TRBD2. This CDR3 spans 15 amino acids. Germline V gene lookup returns CDR1 SGHNT and CDR2 YENEEA. The V gene end was trimmed by 5 bases and the J gene end by 5 bases; junction bases not matched to a gene: 8. This CDR3 reads CASSHSGGRHNEQFF. The CDR3 DNA sequence: TGTGCCAGCAGCCACTCGGGCGGGAGGCACAATGAGCAGTTCTTC.

This rearrangement joins TRBV6-6 to TRBJ2-2; 7 bases line up with TRBD1. V shed 8 bases and J 7 bases; nucleotides not matched to a gene: 7. The CDR3 extends over 13 amino acids. From germline, CDR1 is MNHNY and CDR2 SVGAGI (reference sequence). The CDR3 nucleotides are TGTGCCAGCGGCCAGGGGGTTAGCGGGGAGCTGTTTTTT. Amino acids: CASGQGVSGELFF.

The chain links TRBV5-4 to TRBJ1-3, with D maybe TRBD1 (6 bases). The germline gives CDR1 SGHNT, CDR2 YYREEE (reference sequence). CDR3 length: 16 residues. V dropped 0 bases and J dropped 0 bases, with 10 bases sitting between them. CDR3 region: CASSLDPRGSGNTIYF. Written as DNA, the CDR3 is TGTGCCAGCAGCTTGGACCCCAGGGGCTCTGGAAACACCATATATTTT.

V is TRBV19 and J is TRBJ1-4; 8 bases agree with TRBD1. V lost 7 bases and J lost 2; bases outside the gene matches: 3. The CDR3 is 14 residues long. CDR1 and CDR2 from the germline V gene are LNHDA and SQIVND (reference sequence). CDR3 amino acids: CASTRTGTNEKLFF. Written as DNA, the CDR3 is TGTGCCAGTACCCGGACAGGGACTAATGAAAAACTGTTTTTT.

This chain uses TRBV28 with TRBJ2-7; TRBD2 might be the D (6 bases). Trimming removed 6 bases from V and 3 bases from J, with 12 bases in between. Germline V lookup: CDR1 MDHEN, CDR2 SYDVKM. The CDR3 covers 13 residues. CDR3 nucleotides: TGTGCCAGCAGACTAGGGAGGAGCTACGAGCAGTACTTC. Protein: CASRLGRSYEQYF.

V is TRBV18 and J is TRBJ1-1, with TRBD1 matching 7 bases. V was clipped by 3 bases and J by 13 bases; unmatched bases: 5. Germline V CDR1 and CDR2: KGHSH, LQKENI. The CDR3 is 11 residues long. CDR3: CASSPDRVGFF. The CDR3 region has the DNA TGTGCCAGCTCACCCGACAGGGTGGGTTTCTTT.

The genes are TRBV5-1 and TRBJ1-2; no firm D call. CDR1 and CDR2 from the germline V gene are SGHRS and YFSETQ. The CDR3 totals 13 residues. V was shortened by 4 bases and J by 2 bases, with 9 bases between the two germline ends. As DNA, the CDR3 is TGCGCCAGCAGCCCCGGGAGAAACTATGGCTACACCTTC. Protein: CASSPGRNYGYTF.

There are a few counts of this clone. The chain links TRBV4-1 to TRBJ1-6, with 7 bases lining up with TRBD1. With V trimmed by 1 base and J by 10 bases, 7 bases remained unmatched. The CDR3 is 15 residues long. Germline V lookup: CDR1 MGHRA, CDR2 YSYEKL. CDR3 sequence reads: CASSQGGGRRSPLHF. DNA for the CDR3: TGCGCCAGCAGCCAAGGAGGGGGCAGAAGGTCACCCCTCCACTTT.

The chain couples TRBV11-2 to TRBJ2-1, with unresolved D. The V gene lost 0 bases and the J gene lost 9 bases, with 6 bases spanning the gap. CDR1 and CDR2 (germline): SGHAT, FQNNGV. The CDR3 totals 12 residues. CDR3: CASSLDVSEQFF. CDR3 in DNA: TGTGCCAGCAGCTTAGACGTCAGTGAGCAGTTCTTC.

CDR3 DNA: TGCGCCAGCAGCTTGGCCCCCTCACCTACCTACGAGCAGTACTTC. Residues: CASSLAPSPTYEQYF. V and J are TRBV5-1 and TRBJ2-7; D unresolved. The CDR3 spans 15 residues. Per germline, CDR1 SGHRS and CDR2 YFSETQ. V lost 0 bases and J lost 2, with 12 bases in between.

The rearrangement uses TRBV4-3 and TRBJ1-5; 7 bases match TRBD1. The V and J ends lost 0 bases and 4 bases, in that order; junction bases with no gene match: 6. This CDR3 contains 16 residues. From germline, CDR1 is LGHNA and CDR2 YSLEER. In nucleotides, the CDR3 is TGCGCCAGCAGCCAAGAAATGGGACAGTTAAATCAGCCCCAGCATTTT. This gives the protein CASSQEMGQLNQPQHF.

The chain uses TRBV6-5 and TRBJ1-2; 8 bases fit TRBD1. Trimming removed 6 bases from V and 8 bases from J; junction bases left unmatched: 11. Germline V lookup: CDR1 MNHEY, CDR2 SVGAGI. This CDR3 has 14 residues. This chain's CDR3 is CASSRTDRVVGYTF. The CDR3 DNA follows: TGTGCCAGCAGCCGGACGGACAGGGTCGTCGGCTACACCTTC.

Remarks on this clone: Distinct nucleotide sequences in the sample also encode this CDR3. J is TRBJ2-3 and V is TRBV5-1; the match to TRBD2 covers 8 bases. Germline values: CDR1 SGHRS, CDR2 YFSETQ. CDR3 length: 17 residues. With 0 bases clipped from V and 4 bases from J, the junction kept 10 bases outside the gene matches. The CDR3 region is CASSLAGGGRNADTQYF. The CDR3, as DNA: TGCGCCAGCAGCTTGGCCGGGGGGGGGAGGAATGCAGATACGCAGTATTTT.

This sequence joins TRBV28 and TRBJ2-7, with a tentative D call TRBD1 (6 bases). The CDR3 consists of 12 residues. V was pared by 8 bases and J by 4 bases, with 12 bases between. Germline V gene data show CDR1 as MDHEN and CDR2 as SYDVKM. This CDR3 is CASARGGYEQYF. The CDR3 DNA is TGTGCCAGCGCCCGAGGGGGTTACGAGCAGTACTTC.

V is TRBV11-2 and J is TRBJ2-1, with a possible D match to TRBD2 (6 bases). Germline CDR1 is SGHAT and CDR2 is FQNNGV. The CDR3 is 16 residues long. V shed 5 bases and J shed 2 bases, with 16 bases lying between them. Written as DNA, the CDR3 is TGTGCCAGCAGCCCCCTAGGAGCGGGCCCCTACAATGAGCAGTTCTTC. It codes for CASSPLGAGPYNEQFF.

This clone was seen a single time. The rearrangement links TRBV6-6 to TRBJ1-2; 7 bases map to TRBD1. Trimming at V came to 5 bases and at J to 5 bases, leaving 5 bases not matched to a gene. This CDR3 region has 13 residues. The germline V gene has CDR1 MNHNY and CDR2 SVGAGI (reference sequence). In DNA, the CDR3 is TGTGCCAGCAGTCCCCGGGACAGTTATGGCTACACCTTC. Its translation is CASSPRDSYGYTF.

This chain links TRBV4-3 with TRBJ2-7; 7 bases are a match to TRBD2. This CDR3 comprises 14 residues. J lost 7 bases, V lost 0 bases, and 6 bases had no gene match. CDR1 and CDR2 from the germline V gene are LGHNA and YSLEER. The CDR3 is CASSQDWGGREQYF. DNA for the CDR3: TGCGCCAGCAGCCAAGATTGGGGGGGTCGGGAGCAGTACTTC.

This chain connects TRBV4-2 to TRBJ2-1; the D is unclear. CDR1 LGHNA and CDR2 YNFKEQ come from the germline V gene. The V end lost 4 bases, the J end lost 6 bases, and 7 bases lay between the germline ends. CDR3 size: 12 residues. CDR3 DNA: TGTGCCAGCAGCCCGCCAGGCAATGAGCAGTTCTTC. Its protein product is CASSPPGNEQFF.

V is TRBV18 and J is TRBJ1-1, with D uncertain. V lost 3 bases and J lost 1, with 12 bases in between. The CDR3 has 15 amino acids. Germline lookup yields CDR1 KGHSH and CDR2 LQKENI. This CDR3 is CASSPVGKANTEAFF. Written as DNA, the CDR3 is TGTGCCAGCTCACCCGTCGGGAAAGCGAACACTGAAGCTTTCTTT. The full variable domain, with the rest looked up from reference TRBV18 and TRBJ1-1, is NAGVMQNPRHLVRRRGQEARLRCSPMKGHSHVYWYRQLPEEGLKFMVYLQKENIIDESGMPKERFSAEFPKEGPSILRIQQVVRGDSAAYFCASSPVGKANTEAFFGQGTRLTVV.

The chain couples TRBV7-2 to TRBJ2-1; 15 bases line up with TRBD2. The J segment lost 13 bases and the V segment lost 5 bases, leaving 9 bases of the junction unmatched. Looked up from germline, CDR1 is SGHTA and CDR2 is FQGNSA. The CDR3 is 15 amino acids. The CDR3 protein is CASSPGTSGRFTQFF. The CDR3 nucleotides read TGTGCCAGCAGCCCGGGGACTAGCGGGAGGTTCACCCAGTTCTTC. Variable domain in full (rest from reference TRBV7-2 and TRBJ2-1): GAGVSQSPSNKVTEKGKDVELRCDPISGHTALYWYRQSLGQGLEFLIYFQGNSAPDKSGLPSDRFSAERTGGSVSTLTIQRTQQEDSAVYLCASSPGTSGRFTQFFGPGTRLTVL.

The rearrangement uses TRBV27 and TRBJ2-1; 7 bases match TRBD2. V gave up 2 bases and J gave up 6 bases; unmatched junction bases: 1. Germline-derived CDR1 and CDR2 are MNHEY and SMNVEV (reference sequence). The CDR3 has 13 residues. The CDR3 DNA reads as TGTGCCAGCAGTTTACTAGCGGTCAATGAGCAGTTCTTC. Amino acid sequence: CASSLLAVNEQFF.

The rearrangement links TRBV6-1 to TRBJ2-7, with 7 bases that match TRBD1. The CDR3 covers 14 residues. The junction had 3 bases not matched to a gene; V was cut back by 0 bases and J by 4 bases. Germline V gene data show CDR1 as MNHNS and CDR2 as SASEGT. Written as DNA, the CDR3 is TGTGCCAGCAGTGAAGCCGGCAGGGGGTACGAGCAGTACTTC. Protein: CASSEAGRGYEQYF.

As to this clone: Other DNA variants within this sample encode the same CDR3. This chain uses TRBV5-1 with TRBJ1-5; 7 positions match TRBD1. This CDR3 region has 15 residues. The germline V gene has CDR1 SGHRS and CDR2 YFSETQ. J lost 4 bases, V lost 0 bases, and 4 bases had no gene match. CDR3 nucleotides: TGCGCCAGCAGCTTGGAAGGGACAGAGAATCAGCCCCAGCATTTT. It encodes CASSLEGTENQPQHF.

The rearrangement uses TRBV28 and TRBJ2-7, with 12 bases fitting TRBD2. CDR3 length equals 15 residues. The V and J ends lost 4 bases and 4 bases, in that order; junction bases with no gene match: 5. CDR1 is MDHEN, CDR2 SYDVKM, per germline. The chain's CDR3 is CASSSASGRGYEQYF. In DNA form, the CDR3 reads TGTGCCAGCAGTTCTGCTAGCGGGAGGGGTTACGAGCAGTACTTC.

The chain couples TRBV4-1 to TRBJ1-2; tentatively, D is TRBD1 (6 bases). This CDR3 spans 13 amino acids. Germline V lookup: CDR1 MGHRA, CDR2 YSYEKL. V lost 5 bases, J lost 2 bases, and 9 bases lay in between. The CDR3 is CASSLQGNYGYTF. For the CDR3, the DNA is TGCGCCAGCAGCTTGCAGGGGAACTATGGCTACACCTTC.

The chain combines TRBV29-1 with TRBJ2-7; TRBD2 aligns across 11 bases. The germline gives CDR1 SQVTM, CDR2 ANQGSEA. The trim removed 7 bases at V and 5 bases at J, leaving 10 bases unmatched. This CDR3 has 14 amino acids. The CDR3 DNA follows: TGCAGCGCCGACTTTAGCGGGAGGGGAAACGAGCAGTACTTC. Protein sequence: CSADFSGRGNEQYF.

CDR3 in amino acids: CASSLPSGSFNEQFF. The CDR3 DNA reads TGTGCCAGCAGCCTTCCTAGCGGGAGTTTCAATGAGCAGTTCTTC. J is TRBJ2-1 and V is TRBV5-4; 10 nucleotides agree with TRBD2. The length of the CDR3 is 15 residues. Germline CDR1 SGHNT, CDR2 YYREEE (reference sequence). Trimming removed 4 bases from V and 6 bases from J; junction bases left unmatched: 7.